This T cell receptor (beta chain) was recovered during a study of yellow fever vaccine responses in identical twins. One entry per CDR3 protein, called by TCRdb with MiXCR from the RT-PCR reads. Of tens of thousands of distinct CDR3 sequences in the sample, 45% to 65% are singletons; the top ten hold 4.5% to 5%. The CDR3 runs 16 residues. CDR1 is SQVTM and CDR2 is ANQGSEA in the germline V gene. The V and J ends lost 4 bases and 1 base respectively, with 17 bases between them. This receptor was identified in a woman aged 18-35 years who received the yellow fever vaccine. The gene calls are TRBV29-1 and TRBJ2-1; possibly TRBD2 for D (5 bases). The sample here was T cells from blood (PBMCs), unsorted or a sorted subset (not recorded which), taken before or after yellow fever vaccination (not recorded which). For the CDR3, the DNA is TGCAGCGTTGCAGCGGTTGGTGGCGCTTCCTACAATGAGCAGTTCTTC. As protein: CSVAAVGGASYNEQFF.